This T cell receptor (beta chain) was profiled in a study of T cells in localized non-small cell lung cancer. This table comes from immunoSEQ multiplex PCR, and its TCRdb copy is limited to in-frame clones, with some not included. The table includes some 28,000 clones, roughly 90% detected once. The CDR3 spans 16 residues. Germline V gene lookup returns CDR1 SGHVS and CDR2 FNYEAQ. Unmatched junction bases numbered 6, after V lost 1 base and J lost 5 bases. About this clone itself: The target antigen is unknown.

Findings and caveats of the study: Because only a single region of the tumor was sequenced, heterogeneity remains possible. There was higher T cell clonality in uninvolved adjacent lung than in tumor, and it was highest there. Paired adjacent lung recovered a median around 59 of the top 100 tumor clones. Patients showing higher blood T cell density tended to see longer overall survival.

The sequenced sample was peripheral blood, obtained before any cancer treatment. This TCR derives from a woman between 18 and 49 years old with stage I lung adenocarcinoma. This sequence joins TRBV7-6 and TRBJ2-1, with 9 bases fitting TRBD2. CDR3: CASSLGVLAGNNEQFF. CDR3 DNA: TGTGCCAGCAGCTTAGGGGTGCTAGCGGGGAACAATGAGCAGTTCTTC.